This entry lists 10 T cell receptor beta chains sequenced from one sample in a study of T cells in Graves' hyperthyroidism and ophthalmopathy (dated by TCRdb to between 2019 and 2020). The library was generated by multiplex PCR. The sequencer was an Illumina HiSeq 2000. The TCR beta CDR3 regions were amplified from RNA transcripts. The TCR CDR3 was subjected to a first round of RT-PCR using the HTBI primer set and the Qiagen OneStep RT-PCR kit. In TCRdb, the public reads were trimmed at Q25 with fastp and aligned with MiXCR, with productive beta chains retained. All rows with the same CDR3 protein become a single entry with the most common DNA and genes. The sample table records about 580,000 distinct CDR3 sequences; approximately 44% of these occur just once. The leading ten clones occupy around 8% of the sample. The sequencing input was peripheral blood or thyroid tissue (not recorded which). These receptors all come from a woman aged 18-29 years with Graves' hyperthyroidism.

This clonotype was found a few times. The chain links TRBV20-1 to TRBJ2-7; 10 bases are shared with TRBD2. The tail of the sequence fits TRBJ2-1 better, so the J call may be wrong. CDR1 DFQATT and CDR2 SNEGSKA come from the germline V gene (reference sequence). The CDR3 is made up of 14 amino acids. The CDR3 DNA follows: TGCAGTGCTCCTCTAGCGGGAGCAAGGTCTGAGCAGTTCTTC. Protein: CSAPLAGARSEQFF.

The sample holds many counts of this clonotype. The J gene is TRBJ1-1, the V gene TRBV16, with a possible D match to TRBD1 (5 bases). CDR3 length: 14 amino acids. V dropped 3 bases and J dropped 2 bases, with 10 bases sitting between them. The V gene's germline CDR1 is KGHSY and CDR2 FQNENV. In DNA form, the CDR3 reads TGTGCCAGCAGCCAGTACAGGACTAACACTGAAGCTTTCTTT. This sequence encodes CASSQYRTNTEAFF.

The chain employs TRBV7-9 and TRBJ1-1, with D tentatively TRBD1 (5 bases). Germline CDR1 SEHNR, CDR2 FQNEAQ (reference sequence). This CDR3 comprises 14 residues. The V gene lost 5 bases and the J gene lost 9 bases, with 19 bases spanning the gap. The CDR3 nucleotides read TGTGCCAGCAGCCCCGGGACTTCAGAATTACAAGCTTTCTTT. Residues: CASSPGTSELQAFF.

Ten or more counts support this clonotype. This chain links TRBV20-1 with TRBJ2-7; TRBD2 matches 11 bases. The junction had 7 bases not matched to a gene; V was cut back by 0 bases and J by 3 bases. CDR3 length: 16 residues. The germline V gene encodes CDR1 DFQATT and CDR2 SNEGSKA (reference sequence). In DNA, the CDR3 is TGCAGTGCTAGAGAGATGTTCGGGACTAGCGGCTACGAGCAGTACTTC. Amino acid sequence: CSAREMFGTSGYEQYF.

This clonotype was recorded at least ten times. This chain joins TRBV20-1 and TRBJ1-6, with a tentative D call TRBD1 (5 bases). Trimming stripped 0 bases from V and 8 bases from J, with 8 bases between. The CDR3 runs to 13 residues. CDR1 is DFQATT, CDR2 SNEGSKA, per germline (reference sequence). Here the CDR3 reads CSARDWGDSPLHF. In DNA, the CDR3 is TGCAGTGCTAGAGATTGGGGGGATTCACCCCTCCACTTT.

This clonotype has at least ten counts. The chain joins TRBV12-3 or TRBV12-4 to TRBJ1-1, with a tentative D call TRBD1 (5 bases). The CDR3 sequence is 17 residues long. The germline V and J ends were trimmed by 5 bases and 3 bases, with 22 bases remaining between them. The CDR3 is CASSPLWWDLGDTEAFF. CDR3 bases: TGTGCCAGCAGTCCACTTTGGTGGGACCTCGGGGACACTGAAGCTTTCTTT.

This clonotype occurred many times. The chain has TRBV24-1 and TRBJ2-2; possible D gene TRBD2, 6 bases. Trimming removed 7 bases from V and 4 bases from J, with 12 bases in between. Germline V lookup: CDR1 KGHDR, CDR2 SFDVKD. The length of the CDR3 is 14 residues. In DNA form, the CDR3 reads TGTGCCACCAGCGGCGGGGTAGTCACCGGGGAGCTGTTTTTT. As protein: CATSGGVVTGELFF.

This clonotype came up once. This sequence joins TRBV7-2 and TRBJ2-6; 9 nucleotides align to TRBD2. The trim removed 2 bases at V and 1 base at J, leaving 9 bases unmatched. The CDR3 is made up of 19 amino acids. Germline CDR1 and CDR2: SGHTA and FQGNSA. In DNA, the CDR3 is TGTGCCAGCAGCTTAAGGGCGGGAGGGTACAATTCTGGGGCCAACGTCCTGACTTTC. This sequence encodes CASSLRAGGYNSGANVLTF. Based on the CDR3 plus reference TRBV7-2 and TRBJ2-6, the full variable domain is GAGVSQSPSNKVTEKGKDVELRCDPISGHTALYWYRQSLGQGLEFLIYFQGNSAPDKSGLPSDRFSAERTGGSVSTLTIQRTQQEDSAVYLCASSLRAGGYNSGANVLTFGAGSRLTVL.

In this sample, this clonotype turned up many times. The chain couples TRBV5-1 to TRBJ2-7; no reliable D call. The CDR3 consists of 15 residues. The V gene's germline CDR1 is SGHRS and CDR2 YFSETQ. Trimming cost V 1 base and J 5 bases, with 16 bases left between them. CDR3 sequence reads: CASSLYPTSSNEQYF. The CDR3 DNA reads as TGCGCCAGCAGCTTGTACCCGACGTCTTCGAACGAGCAGTACTTC.

This clonotype was detected many times. As DNA, the CDR3 is TGTGCCAGCAGCCCCTTTGGCGGGAGGGCGACCGGGGAGCTGTTTTTT. Encoded protein: CASSPFGGRATGELFF. The chain carries TRBV5-6 and TRBJ2-2; 9 bases match TRBD2. The CDR3 totals 16 residues. V lost 4 bases, J lost 5 bases, and 9 bases stayed unmatched. CDR1 and CDR2 (germline): SGHDT, YYEEEE.